A selection of T cell receptor beta chains follows, all from one sample in a study of T cell repertoires in cytomegalovirus infection. No antigen has been identified for these receptors. TCRdb analysed the reads with MiXCR anew, one entry per CDR3 protein. Among 100,000 to 150,000 distinct CDR3 sequences listed, about 32% were seen once. Sequenced material: CD8+ T cells from cultured PBMCs, taken from culture after CMV antigen stimulation. Source of these receptors: a human donor in good health (CMV status not recorded). Some clones in this sample may be carry-over from other donors' samples. CDR3s include the opening cysteine and the closing phenylalanine or tryptophan. The order of the fields is V gene, clone size, J gene, D gene, CDR3 protein, CDR3 DNA. D genes are given only for firm matches. Only part of the rows carry a size: once, few, many, or a class if the clone is expanded.

TRBV27,many,TRBJ1-1,-,CASSFASARTEAFF,TGTGCCAGCAGTTTCGCCAGTGCGAGGACTGAAGCTTTCTTT
TRBV11-2,few,TRBJ2-3,-,CASRLQGTSTDTQYF,TGTGCCAGCAGGTTACAGGGTACGTCCACAGATACGCAGTATTTT
TRBV6-4,-,TRBJ2-5,-,CASTQEGGYQETQYF,TGTGCCAGCACCCAAGAGGGGGGGTACCAAGAGACCCAGTACTTC
TRBV12-3/TRBV12-4,-,TRBJ1-2,-,CASSHPGRRLWLDSHYGYTF,TGTGCCAGCAGCCACCCCGGCCGACGCCTCTGGCTCGACAGTCACTATGGCTACACCTTC
TRBV7-9,few,TRBJ2-7,-,CASSPPSVSYEQYF,TGTGCCAGCAGCCCACCCAGTGTCTCCTACGAGCAGTACTTC
TRBV19,few,TRBJ2-5,-,CASSNLGGETQYF,TGTGCCAGTAGTAACCTGGGAGGAGAGACCCAGTACTTC
TRBV5-4,few,TRBJ2-2,-,CASVNPDTSNTGELFF,TGTGCCAGCGTCAACCCGGACACCTCCAACACCGGGGAGCTGTTTTTT
TRBV27,-,TRBJ2-1,-,CASSLVPGRGNEQFF,TGTGCCAGCAGTTTAGTTCCAGGGAGAGGAAATGAGCAGTTCTTC
TRBV6-1,-,TRBJ2-1,-,CASSLGTLQYNEQFF,TGTGCCAGCAGCCTTGGAACCCTCCAGTACAATGAGCAGTTCTTC
TRBV6-2/TRBV6-3,-,TRBJ2-7,-,CASRDWDLDEQYF,TGTGCCAGCAGGGATTGGGATTTGGACGAGCAGTACTTC
TRBV10-3,-,TRBJ1-1,-,CAISEAMNTEAFF,TGTGCCATCAGTGAGGCCATGAACACTGAAGCTTTCTTT
TRBV6-5,few,TRBJ2-3,TRBD2,CASSYSIFSGLAGGHGTDTQYF,TGTGCCAGCAGTTACTCGATTTTTTCAGGACTAGCGGGGGGGCACGGCACAGATACGCAGTATTTT
TRBV24-1,-,TRBJ2-6,TRBD1,CATSDFTGDGANVLTF,TGTGCCACCAGTGATTTCACAGGGGATGGGGCCAACGTCCTGACTTTC
TRBV7-2,few,TRBJ2-1,TRBD1,CASSLASGQGASQDYEQFF,TGTGCCAGCAGCTTAGCAAGTGGACAGGGGGCCAGCCAGGACTATGAGCAGTTCTTC
TRBV7-6,few,TRBJ2-3,-,CASSPRTLTDTQYF,TGTGCCAGCAGCCCACGAACGCTCACAGATACGCAGTATTTT
TRBV29-1,-,TRBJ2-5,-,CSVDRGAETQYF,TGCAGCGTTGATCGGGGCGCGGAGACCCAGTACTTC
TRBV2,-,TRBJ2-1,TRBD1,CASSESGQVPYNEQFF,TGTGCCAGCAGTGAATCGGGACAGGTCCCCTACAATGAGCAGTTCTTC
TRBV27,-,TRBJ1-1,TRBD1,CASSLAGQGLVGTEAFF,TGTGCCAGCAGTTTAGCGGGACAGGGATTAGTAGGAACTGAAGCTTTCTTT